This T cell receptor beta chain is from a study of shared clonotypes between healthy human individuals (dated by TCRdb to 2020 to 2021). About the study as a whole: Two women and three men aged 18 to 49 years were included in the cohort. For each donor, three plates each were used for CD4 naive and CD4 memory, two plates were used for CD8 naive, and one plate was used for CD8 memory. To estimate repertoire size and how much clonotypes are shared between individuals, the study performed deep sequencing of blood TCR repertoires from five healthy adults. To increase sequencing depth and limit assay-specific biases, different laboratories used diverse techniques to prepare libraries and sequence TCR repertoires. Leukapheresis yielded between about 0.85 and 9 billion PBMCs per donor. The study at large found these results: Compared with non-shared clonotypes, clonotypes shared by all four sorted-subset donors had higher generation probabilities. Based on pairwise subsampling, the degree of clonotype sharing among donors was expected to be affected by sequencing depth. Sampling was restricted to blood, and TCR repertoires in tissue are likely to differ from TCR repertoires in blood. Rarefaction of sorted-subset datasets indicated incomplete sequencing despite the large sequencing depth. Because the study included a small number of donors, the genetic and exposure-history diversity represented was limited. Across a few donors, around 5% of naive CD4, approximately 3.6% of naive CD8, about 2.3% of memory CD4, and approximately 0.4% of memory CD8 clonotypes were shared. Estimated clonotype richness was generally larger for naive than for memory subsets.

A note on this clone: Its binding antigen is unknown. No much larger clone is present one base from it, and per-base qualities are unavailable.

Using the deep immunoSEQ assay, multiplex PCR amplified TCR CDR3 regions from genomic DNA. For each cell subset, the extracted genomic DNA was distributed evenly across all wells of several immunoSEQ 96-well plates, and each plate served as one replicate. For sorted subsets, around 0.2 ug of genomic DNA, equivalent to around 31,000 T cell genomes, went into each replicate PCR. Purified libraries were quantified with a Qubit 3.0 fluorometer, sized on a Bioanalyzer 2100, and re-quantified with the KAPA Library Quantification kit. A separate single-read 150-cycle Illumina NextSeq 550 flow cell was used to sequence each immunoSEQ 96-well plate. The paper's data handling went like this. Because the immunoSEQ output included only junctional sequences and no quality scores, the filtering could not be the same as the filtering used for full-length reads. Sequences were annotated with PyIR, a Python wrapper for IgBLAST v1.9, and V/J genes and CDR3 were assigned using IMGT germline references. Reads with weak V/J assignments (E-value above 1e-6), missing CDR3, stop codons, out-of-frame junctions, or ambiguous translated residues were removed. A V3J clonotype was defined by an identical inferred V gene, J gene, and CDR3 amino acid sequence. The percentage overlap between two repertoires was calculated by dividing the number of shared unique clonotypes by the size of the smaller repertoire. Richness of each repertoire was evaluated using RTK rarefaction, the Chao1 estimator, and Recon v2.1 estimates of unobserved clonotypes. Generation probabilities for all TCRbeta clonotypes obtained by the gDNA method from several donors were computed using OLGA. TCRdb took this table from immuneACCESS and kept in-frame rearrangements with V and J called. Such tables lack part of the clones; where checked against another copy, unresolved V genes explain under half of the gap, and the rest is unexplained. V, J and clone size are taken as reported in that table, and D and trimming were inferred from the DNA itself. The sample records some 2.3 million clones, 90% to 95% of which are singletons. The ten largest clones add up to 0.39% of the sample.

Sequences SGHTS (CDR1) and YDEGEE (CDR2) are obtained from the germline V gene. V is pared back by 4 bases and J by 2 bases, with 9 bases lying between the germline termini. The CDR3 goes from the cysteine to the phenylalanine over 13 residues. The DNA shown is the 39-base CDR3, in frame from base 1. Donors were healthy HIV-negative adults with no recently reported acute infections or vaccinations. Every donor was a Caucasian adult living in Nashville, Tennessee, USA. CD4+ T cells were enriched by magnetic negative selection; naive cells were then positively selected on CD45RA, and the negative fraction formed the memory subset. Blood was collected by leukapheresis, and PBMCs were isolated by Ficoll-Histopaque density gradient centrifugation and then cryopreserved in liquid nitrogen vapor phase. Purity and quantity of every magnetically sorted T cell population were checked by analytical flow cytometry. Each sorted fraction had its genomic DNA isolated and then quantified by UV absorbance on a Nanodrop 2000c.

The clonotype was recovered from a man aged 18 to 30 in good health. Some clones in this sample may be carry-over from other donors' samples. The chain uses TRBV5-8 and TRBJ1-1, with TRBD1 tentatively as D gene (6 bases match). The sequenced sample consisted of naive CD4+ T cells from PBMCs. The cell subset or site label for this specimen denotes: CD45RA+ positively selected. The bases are TGTGCCAGCAGCCGGACAGTTAACACTGAAGCTTTCTTT. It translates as CASSRTVNTEAFF.